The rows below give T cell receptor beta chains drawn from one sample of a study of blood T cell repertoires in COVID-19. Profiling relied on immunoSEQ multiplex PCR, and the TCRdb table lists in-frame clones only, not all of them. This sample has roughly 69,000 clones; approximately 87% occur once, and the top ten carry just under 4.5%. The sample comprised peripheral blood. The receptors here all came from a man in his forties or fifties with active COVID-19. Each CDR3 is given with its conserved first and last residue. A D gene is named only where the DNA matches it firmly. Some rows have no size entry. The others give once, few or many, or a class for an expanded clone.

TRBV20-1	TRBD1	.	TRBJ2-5	CSAGQETQYF	TGCAGTGCGGGACAGGAGACCCAGTACTTC
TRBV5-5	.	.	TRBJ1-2	CASRLFTGSGYGYTF	TGTGCCAGCAGGCTATTTACAGGGTCGGGCTATGGCTACACCTTC
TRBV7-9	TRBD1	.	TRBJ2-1	CASSRLTGASYNEQFF	TGTGCCAGCAGCCGGTTGACAGGGGCCTCCTACAATGAGCAGTTCTTC
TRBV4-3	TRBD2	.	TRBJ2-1	CASSQGDLAGLYNEQFF	TGCGCCAGCAGCCAAGGGGATCTAGCGGGACTCTACAATGAGCAGTTCTTC
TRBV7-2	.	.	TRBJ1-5	CASSLDTYSQHF	TGTGCCAGCAGCTTAGATACGTATAGCCAGCATTTT
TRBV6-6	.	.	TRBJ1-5	CASGASGMTQHF	TGTGCCAGCGGAGCCTCCGGCATGACCCAGCATTTT
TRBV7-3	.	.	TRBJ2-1	CASSLSGPEHEQFF	TGTGCCAGCAGCTTATCGGGTCCTGAGCATGAGCAGTTCTTC
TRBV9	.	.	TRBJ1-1	CASSPGGGGLEAEAFF	TGTGCCAGCAGCCCCGGGGGGGGAGGACTTGAGGCTGAAGCTTTCTTT
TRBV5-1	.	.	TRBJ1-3	CASSLSHSSGNTIYF	TGCGCCAGCAGCTTGAGTCACAGCTCTGGAAACACCATATATTTT
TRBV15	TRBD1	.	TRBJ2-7	CATSTRQGGSYEQYF	TGTGCCACCAGCACGCGACAGGGCGGATCCTACGAGCAGTACTTC
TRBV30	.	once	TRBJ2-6	CAWSIRQGATGANVLTF	TGTGCCTGGAGTATAAGGCAGGGTGCAACCGGGGCCAACGTCCTGACTTTC
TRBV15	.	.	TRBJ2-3	CATSRQSTDTQYF	TGTGCCACCAGCAGACAGAGCACAGATACGCAGTATTTT
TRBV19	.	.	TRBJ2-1	CASSNAANNEQFF	TGTGCCAGTAGTAACGCGGCCAACAATGAGCAGTTCTTC
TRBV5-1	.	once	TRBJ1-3	CASTSGSSGNTIYF	TGCGCCAGCACGTCCGGGAGCTCTGGAAACACCATATATTTT
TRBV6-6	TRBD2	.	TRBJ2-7	CASSYSGGSFTYEQYF	TGTGCCAGCAGTTACTCCGGCGGGAGTTTCACCTACGAGCAGTACTTC
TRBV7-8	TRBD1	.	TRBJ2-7	CASSLGGTAYEQYF	TGTGCCAGCAGCTTAGGTGGGACAGCCTACGAGCAGTACTTC
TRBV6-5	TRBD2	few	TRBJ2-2	CARLAGGFGELFF	TGTGCCAGACTAGCGGGAGGCTTTGGGGAGCTGTTTTTT
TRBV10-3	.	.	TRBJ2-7	CAISEDSQSYEQYF	TGTGCCATCAGTGAGGACAGCCAATCCTACGAGCAGTACTTC
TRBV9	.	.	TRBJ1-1	CASSVEGGTEAFF	TGTGCCAGCAGCGTAGAAGGGGGCACTGAAGCTTTCTTT
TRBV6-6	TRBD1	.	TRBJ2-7	CASSYSRTGENEQYF	TGTGCCAGCAGTTACTCTAGGACAGGGGAGAACGAGCAGTACTTC
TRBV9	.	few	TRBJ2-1	CASSVEPSSYNEQFF	TGTGCCAGCAGCGTAGAGCCGAGCTCCTACAATGAGCAGTTCTTC
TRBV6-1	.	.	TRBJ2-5	CASSDRGFSPPFETQYF	TGTGCCAGCAGTGACAGGGGTTTTTCCCCTCCTTTTGAGACCCAGTACTTC
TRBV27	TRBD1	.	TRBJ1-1	CASSSTRGYRGRDTEAFF	TGTGCCAGCAGTTCTACCCGCGGATACAGGGGGAGGGACACTGAAGCTTTCTTT
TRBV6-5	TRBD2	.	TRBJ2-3	CATGTRGYDTQYF	TGTGCCACAGGGACTAGGGGCTATGATACGCAGTATTTT
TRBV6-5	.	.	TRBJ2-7	CASSYSLYGAYEQYF	TGTGCCAGCAGTTACTCGTTGTACGGAGCCTACGAGCAGTACTTC
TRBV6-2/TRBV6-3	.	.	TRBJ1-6	CASSPLRGQNSPLHF	TGTGCCAGCAGCCCCCTGAGAGGTCAGAATTCACCCCTCCACTTT
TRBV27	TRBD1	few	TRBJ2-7	CASSSRDRVHEQYF	TGTGCCAGCAGTTCCCGGGACAGGGTCCACGAGCAGTACTTC
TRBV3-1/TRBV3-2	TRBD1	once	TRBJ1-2	CASSRRQGSYGYTF	TGTGCCAGCAGCCGACGACAGGGGTCCTATGGCTACACCTTC